The 26 T cell receptor beta chains below come from one sample, sequenced in a study of shared clonotypes between healthy human individuals. The protocol was immunoSEQ multiplex PCR, while the TCRdb copy is restricted to in-frame clones and leaves out a portion. The repertoire holds approximately 100,000 clones, with over 65% as singletons. The sequenced sample was memory CD8+ T cells sorted from blood. Subset: CD45RO+ cells pooled with CCR7-negative TemRA cells. These receptors all come from a woman in her twenties or thirties in good health.

The gene calls are TRBV6-4 and TRBJ1-5; D is ambiguous. CDR1 MRHNA and CDR2 SNTAGT come from the germline V gene. Trimming removed 4 bases at V and 3 bases at J, with 7 bases between. CDR3 length equals 13 residues. The CDR3 DNA reads as TGTGCCAGCAGTGTGTCAGTCAATCAGCCCCAGCATTTT. Translation: CASSVSVNQPQHF.

At least ten counts were recorded for this clone. The CDR3 DNA is TGTGCCAGCAGGGCCGGGACAGGGGGCCAGCCCCAGCATTTT. Its protein is CASRAGTGGQPQHF. The chain uses TRBV6-1 and TRBJ1-5; 12 bases fit TRBD1. CDR3 size: 14 residues. The germline V gene encodes CDR1 MNHNS and CDR2 SASEGT. The V and J ends lost 6 bases and 7 bases, in that order; junction bases with no gene match: 4.

This chain links TRBV27 with TRBJ1-4; D might be TRBD1 (5 bases). Trimming left V 3 bases short and J 0 bases short, with 14 bases between. The length of the CDR3 is 17 residues. From germline, CDR1 is MNHEY and CDR2 SMNVEV (reference sequence). CDR3 loop: CASSLGGEHATNEKLFF. In nucleotides, the CDR3 is TGTGCCAGCAGTTTGGGAGGGGAACATGCAACTAATGAAAAACTGTTTTTT. The full variable domain, completed using reference TRBV27 and TRBJ1-4, is EAQVTQNPRYLITVTGKKLTVTCSQNMNHEYMSWYRQDPGLGLRQIYYSMNVEVTDKGDVPEGYKVSRKEKRNFPLILESPSPNQTSLYFCASSLGGEHATNEKLFFGSGTQLSVL.

This chain connects TRBV25-1 to TRBJ2-3; possible D gene TRBD2, 6 bases. The germline gives CDR1 MGHDK, CDR2 SYGVNS. V dropped 1 base and J dropped 4 bases, with 12 bases sitting between them. The CDR3 totals 15 residues. CDR3 bases: TGTGCCAGCAGTGAATCGGGAGACGGGGCAGATACGCAGTATTTT. Residues: CASSESGDGADTQYF.

Only one count was recorded for this clone. The rearrangement links TRBV27 to TRBJ2-2; no reliable D call. Trimming removed 6 bases at V and 5 bases at J, with 4 bases between. Germline CDR1 MNHEY, CDR2 SMNVEV (reference sequence). The CDR3 runs 11 residues. The CDR3 DNA follows: TGTGCCAGCAGGGGTACCGGGGAGCTGTTTTTT. Protein: CASRGTGELFF.

This chain links TRBV11-2 with TRBJ2-1, with unresolved D. The CDR3 is 11 residues long. The germline gives CDR1 SGHAT, CDR2 FQNNGV. V was shortened by 3 bases and J by 8 bases, with 5 bases between the two germline ends. The CDR3 DNA reads as TGTGCCAGCAGCTTCACGGATGAGCAGTTCTTC. Its translation: CASSFTDEQFF.

This clone has a handful of counts. V is TRBV2 and J is TRBJ1-2, with a tentative D call TRBD1 (5 bases). Germline CDR1 and CDR2: SNHLY and FYNNEI. This CDR3 has 11 residues. Trimming removed 8 bases at V and 8 bases at J, with 12 bases between. This chain's CDR3 is CASGAGSGYTF. In DNA form, the CDR3 reads TGTGCCAGCGGGGCAGGGTCCGGCTACACCTTC.

The chain joins TRBV27 to TRBJ2-7; D tentatively reads TRBD1 or TRBD2 (6 bases each). This CDR3 has 14 amino acids. Germline lookup yields CDR1 MNHEY and CDR2 SMNVEV (reference sequence). Deletions cut 8 bases from V and 0 bases from J, with 14 bases between. In nucleotides, the CDR3 is TGTGCCAGCGGGCCGGGGGCCAGCTCCTACGAGCAGTACTTC. This gives the protein CASGPGASSYEQYF.

This chain joins TRBV6-5 and TRBJ2-6; the D is unclear. Germline values: CDR1 MNHEY, CDR2 SVGAGI. This CDR3 has 14 amino acids. V was cut by 5 bases and J by 0 bases, with 5 bases left in between. The CDR3 spells CASSHLSGANVLTF. The CDR3 bases are TGTGCCAGCAGTCACCTCTCTGGGGCCAACGTCCTGACTTTC.

The V call is TRBV7-9, the J call TRBJ2-5, with a possible D match to TRBD1 (5 bases). The V and J ends lost 5 bases and 5 bases respectively, with 21 bases between them. Per the germline V gene, CDR1 is SEHNR and CDR2 is FQNEAQ (reference sequence). The CDR3 totals 16 residues. The chain's CDR3 is CASSLSQGPGRETQYF. The CDR3 bases are TGTGCCAGCAGCCTGAGTCAGGGTCCAGGTCGGGAGACCCAGTACTTC. The full variable domain, its missing parts supplied by reference TRBV7-9 and TRBJ2-5, is DTGVSQNPRHKITKRGQNVTFRCDPISEHNRLYWYRQTLGQGPEFLTYFQNEAQLEKSRLLSDRFSAERPKGSFSTLEIQRTEQGDSAMYLCASSLSQGPGRETQYFGPGTRLLVL.

The rearrangement links TRBV2 to TRBJ2-1; D gene uncertain. CDR3 length: 12 residues. In germline, CDR1 is SNHLY, CDR2 FYNNEI. Trimming stripped 5 bases from V and 9 bases from J, with 11 bases between. CDR3 loop: CASSPHLPEQFF. CDR3 DNA: TGTGCCAGCAGTCCTCACCTCCCTGAGCAGTTCTTC.

This chain uses TRBV7-9 with TRBJ2-4; 7 positions match TRBD1. In germline, CDR1 is SEHNR, CDR2 FQNEAQ (reference sequence). CDR3 length: 15 amino acids. V was pared by 4 bases and J by 2 bases, with 5 bases of the junction left unmatched. The CDR3 loop is CASSSTGVTKNIQYF. The CDR3 DNA reads as TGTGCCAGCAGCTCCACAGGGGTAACCAAAAACATTCAGTACTTC.

This sequence joins TRBV6-5 and TRBJ2-2, with 8 positions matching TRBD2. V was clipped by 2 bases and J by 4 bases; unmatched bases: 3. The CDR3 extends over 15 amino acids. Germline V gene sequence: CDR1 MNHEY, CDR2 SVGAGI. The DNA of the CDR3 is TGTGCCAGCAGTTACGTGGCGGGGGGCACCGGGGAGCTGTTTTTT. It specifies CASSYVAGGTGELFF.

The rearrangement joins TRBV11-2 to TRBJ1-2, with D hard to call. Per germline, CDR1 SGHAT and CDR2 FQNNGV. V was trimmed by 1 base and J by 4 bases, leaving 10 bases between them. The CDR3 sequence is 14 residues long. For the CDR3, the DNA is TGTGCCAGCAGCTTAGGAGGGCCGGCCTATGGCTACACCTTC. Translating gives CASSLGGPAYGYTF.

Ten or more counts support this clone. The chain joins TRBV6-4 to TRBJ1-2; 7 bases are a match to TRBD1. Germline assignment: CDR1 MRHNA and CDR2 SNTAGT. CDR3 length: 13 residues. Trimming cost V 3 bases and J 6 bases; bases outside gene matches: 4. The CDR3 region is CASSEGDSDGYTF. The CDR3 DNA sequence: TGTGCCAGCAGTGAGGGGGACAGTGATGGCTACACCTTC.

J is TRBJ2-3 and V is TRBV29-1, with D maybe TRBD1 (6 bases). The CDR3 consists of 14 residues. CDR1 is SQVTM and CDR2 is ANQGSEA in the germline V gene. Trimming left V 4 bases short and J 1 base short, with 12 bases between. In nucleotides, the CDR3 is TGCAGCGTTGTGCGCAGGGGACGCACAGATACGCAGTATTTT. This sequence encodes CSVVRRGRTDTQYF.

The rearrangement uses TRBV29-1 and TRBJ2-5; TRBD1 agrees at 8 bases. The CDR3 totals 13 residues. The germline V gene has CDR1 SQVTM and CDR2 ANQGSEA. V shed 6 bases and J 5 bases; nucleotides not matched to a gene: 8. The CDR3 DNA sequence: TGCAGCGTCAAACGGACAGGGATGGAGACCCAGTACTTC. Amino acid sequence: CSVKRTGMETQYF.

CDR3 sequence: CASSSGANNQPQHF. The CDR3 DNA sequence: TGTGCCAGCAGCTCGGGGGCCAACAATCAGCCCCAGCATTTT. The chain uses TRBV7-9 and TRBJ1-5, with TRBD1 as a possible D gene (6 bases). V lost 4 bases and J lost 3, with 10 bases in between. This CDR3 region has 14 residues. Germline V lookup: CDR1 SEHNR, CDR2 FQNEAQ (reference sequence).

The genes are TRBV6-4 and TRBJ2-6; TRBD1 might be the D (5 bases). Deletions cut 4 bases from V and 0 bases from J, with 7 bases between. CDR3 size: 15 residues. The V gene's germline CDR1 is MRHNA and CDR2 SNTAGT. The CDR3 region is CASSADSSGANVLTF. The CDR3 DNA reads TGTGCCAGCAGTGCTGACAGCTCTGGGGCCAACGTCCTGACTTTC.

V usage is TRBV18 and J usage is TRBJ1-1; D might be TRBD1 (6 bases). The CDR3 consists of 18 residues. V was shortened by 2 bases and J by 0 bases, with 19 bases between the two germline ends. CDR1 is KGHSH and CDR2 is LQKENI in the germline V gene. The CDR3 coding sequence is TGTGCCAGCTCACCAATAAAGGGAGAAGGGGGAATGAACACTGAAGCTTTCTTT. It specifies CASSPIKGEGGMNTEAFF.

The chain joins TRBV19 to TRBJ2-3, with unresolved D. This CDR3 is 15 amino acids long. Germline V CDR1 and CDR2: LNHDA, SQIVND (reference sequence). Trimming took 7 bases from V and 1 from J, leaving 15 bases between them. The CDR3 nucleotides are TGTGCCAGTACGGCTTTCCATGTTTGCACAGATACGCAGTATTTT. The encoded protein is CASTAFHVCTDTQYF.

This chain connects TRBV5-1 to TRBJ2-2, with TRBD2 as a possible D gene (6 bases). Trimming took 5 bases from V and 5 from J, leaving 19 bases between them. The CDR3 spans 16 residues. The germline gives CDR1 SGHRS, CDR2 YFSETQ. CDR3 bases: TGCGCCAGCAGTCAAGTAGCCTCCCGGGGGACCGGGGAGCTGTTTTTT. Its translation is CASSQVASRGTGELFF.

This clone was detected a few times. The chain couples TRBV2 to TRBJ2-7, with D possibly matching TRBD1 (5 bases). The V end was cut by 6 bases, the J end by 0 bases, with 9 bases between. Germline assignment: CDR1 SNHLY and CDR2 FYNNEI. The CDR3 spans 13 residues. For the CDR3, the DNA is TGTGCCAGCAGGCCGCAGGGCTCCTACGAGCAGTACTTC. It translates to CASRPQGSYEQYF.

The gene calls are TRBV9 and TRBJ2-7; TRBD1 is a possible D gene (6 bases). The V gene lost 0 bases and the J gene lost 7 bases, with 11 bases spanning the gap. The CDR3 is made up of 13 amino acids. Germline loops: CDR1 SGDLS, CDR2 YYNGEE. The CDR3 protein is CASSVAWGQEQYF. The CDR3, as DNA: TGTGCCAGCAGCGTAGCCTGGGGGCAAGAGCAGTACTTC.

This clone occurred a few times. The chain links TRBV6-4 to TRBJ2-1; D gene ambiguous. Germline values: CDR1 MRHNA, CDR2 SNTAGT. The CDR3 sequence is 13 residues long. The ends were cut back, 3 bases at V and 9 bases at J, with 12 bases in the middle. DNA for the CDR3: TGTGCCAGCAGTGAATCGGACGGCGGTGAGCAGTTCTTC. Encoded protein: CASSESDGGEQFF.

Only one count was recorded for this clone. The rearrangement uses TRBV7-6 and TRBJ1-2; D is undetermined. Germline V lookup: CDR1 SGHVS, CDR2 FNYEAQ. V was cut by 6 bases and J by 5 bases, with 7 bases left in between. The CDR3 loop spans 11 amino acids. The CDR3 loop is CASSGEYGYTF. The CDR3, as DNA: TGTGCCAGCAGTGGGGAGTATGGCTACACCTTC. Drawing the rest from reference TRBV7-6 and TRBJ1-2, the complete variable domain is GAGVSQSPRYKVTKRGQDVALRCDPISGHVSLYWYRQALGQGPEFLTYFNYEAQQDKSGLPNDRFSAERPEGSISTLTIQRTEQRDSAMYRCASSGEYGYTFGSGTRLTVV.